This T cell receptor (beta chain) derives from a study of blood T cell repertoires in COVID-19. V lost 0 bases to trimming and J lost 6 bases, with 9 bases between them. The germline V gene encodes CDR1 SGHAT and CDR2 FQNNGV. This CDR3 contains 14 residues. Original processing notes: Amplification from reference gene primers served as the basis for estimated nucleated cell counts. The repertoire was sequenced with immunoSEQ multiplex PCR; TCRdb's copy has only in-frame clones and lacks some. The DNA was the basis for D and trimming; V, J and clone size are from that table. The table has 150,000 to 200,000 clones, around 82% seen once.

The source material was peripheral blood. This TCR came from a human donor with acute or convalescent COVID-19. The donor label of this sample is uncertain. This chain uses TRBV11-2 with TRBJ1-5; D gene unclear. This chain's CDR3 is CASSLDRRVQPQHF. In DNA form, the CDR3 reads TGTGCCAGCAGCTTAGATAGGAGAGTTCAGCCCCAGCATTTT. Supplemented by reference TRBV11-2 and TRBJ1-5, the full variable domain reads EAGVAQSPRYKIIEKRQSVAFWCNPISGHATLYWYQQILGQGPKLLIQFQNNGVVDDSQLPKDRFSAERLKGVDSTLKIQPAKLEDSAVYLCASSLDRRVQPQHFGDGTRLSIL.